A single sample gave rise to the 17 T cell receptor beta chains below, sequenced in a study of T-cell memory formation after mild COVID-19 (dated by TCRdb to 2020 to 2022). Libraries were made using 5' RACE. This sample was sequenced with an Illumina NovaSeq 6000. Using fastp at Q25 and MiXCR, TCRdb reprocessed the public reads and kept productive beta chains. Each record represents a unique CDR3 protein, reported with the most common genes and DNA among its rows. This sample is represented by approximately 150,000 distinct CDR3 sequences; roughly 15% of them were singletons. The ten biggest clones cover less than 15% of the sample. Material for sequencing was PBMCs or a T cell subset sorted from them (not recorded which). These receptors were taken from an adult woman who had mild COVID-19 (a few samples of this study predate the infection). The sample titles of this study are shuffled in the database, so cell type and time point are left out; the donor was told from shared clones.

The genes are TRBV15 and TRBJ2-3; D is uncertain. Per germline, CDR1 LNHNV and CDR2 YYDKDF (reference sequence). Trimming removed 0 bases from V and 2 bases from J, with 6 bases in between. This CDR3 comprises 14 residues. The CDR3 spells CATSRDVTTDTQYF. The CDR3 coding sequence is TGTGCCACCAGCAGAGATGTCACCACAGATACGCAGTATTTT.

V is TRBV5-1 and J is TRBJ2-2; no clear D gene. This CDR3 contains 15 residues. Germline V gene data show CDR1 as SGHRS and CDR2 as YFSETQ. Trimming removed 3 bases from V and 3 bases from J, with 12 bases in between. CDR3 nucleotides: TGCGCCAGCAGCTGGGTTACGACTGACACCGGGGAGCTGTTTTTT. This codes for CASSWVTTDTGELFF.

V gene TRBV9 combines with J gene TRBJ2-1; 10 bases match TRBD2. Trimming took 2 bases from V and 8 from J; bases not matched to a gene: 10. The V gene's germline CDR1 is SGDLS and CDR2 YYNGEE. This CDR3 spans 16 amino acids. DNA for the CDR3: TGTGCCAGCAGCGTCACCGAAAGACTAGCGGGCTATGAGCAGTTCTTC. Its translation is CASSVTERLAGYEQFF.

The gene calls are TRBV18 and TRBJ2-1, with 9 bases that match TRBD2. The V segment lost 7 bases and the J segment 15 bases; nucleotides outside the gene matches: 13. The length of the CDR3 is 13 residues. From germline, CDR1 is KGHSH and CDR2 LQKENI. This CDR3 reads CASFTSGFSRLFF. For the CDR3, the DNA is TGTGCCAGCTTTACTAGCGGGTTCAGTAGACTGTTCTTC.

The rearrangement links TRBV19 to TRBJ2-5; possible D gene TRBD2, 5 bases. CDR1 is LNHDA and CDR2 is SQIVND in the germline V gene (reference sequence). V was cut by 3 bases and J by 4 bases, with 12 bases left in between. CDR3 length: 14 residues. CDR3 in amino acids: CASSIRQRRETQYF. The CDR3 region has the DNA TGTGCCAGTAGTATCCGCCAGCGGAGAGAGACCCAGTACTTC.

This rearrangement joins TRBV19 to TRBJ2-7, with D uncertain. Germline V gene sequence: CDR1 LNHDA, CDR2 SQIVND (reference sequence). V was cut by 1 base and J by 5 bases, with 6 bases left in between. CDR3 length: 12 amino acids. DNA of the CDR3: TGTGCCAGTAGTATAGGTGGGGACGAGCAGTACTTC. Translated: CASSIGGDEQYF.

This clonotype was seen more than once but under ten times. The chain links TRBV7-6 to TRBJ2-7; possibly TRBD2 for D (6 bases). Trimming pared 2 bases from V and 0 bases from J, leaving 14 bases between. The CDR3 totals 16 residues. Per germline, CDR1 SGHVS and CDR2 FNYEAQ. The CDR3 DNA is TGTGCCAGCAGCTTATTTGGCGGGCGGGGCTCCTACGAGCAGTACTTC. Translated, it gives CASSLFGGRGSYEQYF. The full variable domain, with the rest looked up from reference TRBV7-6 and TRBJ2-7, is GAGVSQSPRYKVTKRGQDVALRCDPISGHVSLYWYRQALGQGPEFLTYFNYEAQQDKSGLPNDRFSAERPEGSISTLTIQRTEQRDSAMYRCASSLFGGRGSYEQYFGPGTRLTVT.

Only a few counts were recorded for this clonotype. The chain carries TRBV3-1 and TRBJ2-2, with 9 bases aligning to TRBD2. This CDR3 region has 17 residues. Trimming took 1 base from V and 0 from J; bases not matched to a gene: 3. Germline assignment: CDR1 LGHDT and CDR2 YNNKEL (reference sequence). The CDR3 spells CASSQAASGTNTGELFF. Here the CDR3 DNA reads TGTGCCAGCAGCCAAGCCGCTAGCGGGACGAACACCGGGGAGCTGTTTTTT.

This clonotype was recorded a few times. The chain carries TRBV7-2 and TRBJ1-5; D might be TRBD1 (6 bases). The CDR3 extends over 15 amino acids. Trimming took 5 bases from V and 2 from J, leaving 13 bases between them. The V gene's germline CDR1 is SGHTA and CDR2 FQGNSA. In DNA, the CDR3 is TGTGCCAGCAGCCCCAGGGGTGGGGGCAATCAGCCCCAGCATTTT. Translated: CASSPRGGGNQPQHF.

Comments on this clonotype: One end of the junction fails to match germline, which may point to a read error. The gene calls are TRBV7-2 and TRBJ1-3; tentative D call: TRBD1 (6 bases). There are 18 residues in the CDR3. Germline-derived CDR1 and CDR2 are SGHTA and FQGNSA. In DNA form, the CDR3 reads TGTGGCAGCAGCTATTATATGGGGGGGCGCGTGAGGGGAAACACCATATATTTT. Protein sequence: CGSSYYMGGRVRGNTIYF. The full variable domain, rest sourced from reference TRBV7-2 and TRBJ1-3, is GAGVSQSPSNKVTEKGKDVELRCDPISGHTALYWYRQSLGQGLEFLIYFQGNSAPDKSGLPSDRFSAERTGGSVSTLTIQRTQQEDSAVYLCGSSYYMGGRVRGNTIYFGEGSWLTVV.

The chain has TRBV15 and TRBJ2-1; D uncertain. Germline CDR1 is LNHNV and CDR2 is YYDKDF (reference sequence). V shed 1 base and J shed 2 bases, with 3 bases lying between them. The CDR3 covers 13 residues. CDR3 bases: TGTGCCACCAGCAGAGTTGCCTACAATGAGCAGTTCTTC. It encodes CATSRVAYNEQFF.

DNA for the CDR3: TGTGCCAGCAGCTTAGTGTTTCGGGAACCAACTCGGGGGGGCGGAGAGACCCAGTACTTC. The encoded protein is CASSLVFREPTRGGGETQYF. The V and J genes are TRBV7-2 and TRBJ2-5; 8 bases align to TRBD2. Germline assignment: CDR1 SGHTA and CDR2 FQGNSA. CDR3 length: 20 residues. V shed 1 base and J 4 bases; nucleotides not matched to a gene: 20.

The chain carries TRBV3-1 and TRBJ1-1; D might be TRBD1 (5 bases). V was trimmed by 4 bases and J by 6 bases, leaving 18 bases between them. Germline CDR1 and CDR2: LGHDT and YNNKEL (reference sequence). The CDR3 contains 15 residues. Here the CDR3 reads CASSLRGSGIAEAFF. The CDR3 DNA is TGTGCCAGCAGCCTGAGAGGCTCAGGGATCGCTGAAGCTTTCTTT.

This clonotype was observed a few times. The rearrangement joins TRBV14 to TRBJ2-3; a weak D match, TRBD2 (5 bases). The germline V and J ends were trimmed by 3 bases and 2 bases, with 9 bases remaining between them. Germline CDR1 reads SGHDN; CDR2 reads FVKESK. This CDR3 region has 14 residues. The CDR3 region has the DNA TGTGCCAGCAGCCAGCCCGGGGTCACAGATACGCAGTATTTT. Amino acids: CASSQPGVTDTQYF.

This clonotype was seen only a few times. The chain combines TRBV6-2 or TRBV6-3 with TRBJ1-2; TRBD1 matches at 12 bases. The CDR3 totals 18 residues. Unmatched junction bases numbered 13, after V lost 2 bases and J lost 6 bases. Germline CDR1 MNHEY, CDR2 SVGEGT. This CDR3 reads CASSYRRGQGAPGHGYTF. As DNA, the CDR3 is TGTGCCAGCAGTTACCGCAGGGGACAGGGGGCGCCTGGACATGGCTACACCTTC.

The V and J genes are TRBV5-5 and TRBJ2-2; no definite D call. V was clipped by 2 bases and J by 6 bases, with 17 bases between them. The CDR3 consists of 16 residues. Germline loops: CDR1 SGHKS, CDR2 YYEKEE (reference sequence). The CDR3 is CASSFGSSPRAGELFF. DNA of the CDR3: TGTGCCAGCAGCTTCGGGTCTTCCCCCCGGGCCGGGGAGCTGTTTTTT.

This clonotype has more than one count but fewer than ten. V usage is TRBV12-3 or TRBV12-4 and J usage is TRBJ1-1; D gene ambiguous. The V gene lost 3 bases and the J gene lost 11 bases, with 13 bases spanning the gap. The CDR3 consists of 12 residues. CDR3 loop: CASSFDGFGAFF. The CDR3 bases are TGTGCCAGCAGTTTCGATGGCTTTGGGGCTTTCTTT.